This passage covers 19 T cell receptor beta chains from one sample sequenced in a study of CD8+CD57+ T cells in acquired aplastic anemia. Template material for TCR beta VDJ and CDR3 profiling consisted of genomic DNA. One entry per CDR3 protein results from TCRdb running MiXCR on the reads. The data hold about 270,000 distinct CDR3 sequences, with about 80% observed a single time. Before being chosen for sequencing, patients had shown CD8+CD57+ cell expansion by flow cytometry. The sample consisted of sorted CD4+, CD8+, or CD8+CD57+ T cells (not recorded which) from PBMCs. The receptors originated from a human donor with aplastic anemia.

The chain joins TRBV7-2 to TRBJ2-7; tentative D call: TRBD2 (6 bases). Germline CDR1 reads SGHTA; CDR2 reads FQGNSA. This CDR3 region has 14 residues. Trimming left V 7 bases short and J 9 bases short, with 22 bases between. The CDR3 DNA is TGTGCCAGCAACATAAGGGACTGTCCGGGTGCGCAGTACTTC. It yields the protein CASNIRDCPGAQYF. The whole variable domain, remainder taken from reference TRBV7-2 and TRBJ2-7, is GAGVSQSPSNKVTEKGKDVELRCDPISGHTALYWYRQSLGQGLEFLIYFQGNSAPDKSGLPSDRFSAERTGGSVSTLTIQRTQQEDSAVYLCASNIRDCPGAQYFGPGTRLTVT.

Remarks on this clonotype: Since the CDR3 does not end with the conserved phenylalanine or tryptophan, this likely comes from a read error. The DNA is omitted, as the CDR3 cannot be located on it reliably, and the CDR3 follows TCRdb's listing. V and J are TRBV7-2 and TRBJ1-1; the DNA was not used to check the table's D call, TRBD1. The CDR3 spans 13 amino acids, including both terminal residues. Germline CDR1 and CDR2: SGHTA and FQGNSA. The CDR3 protein is CASGWGPGSNYGY.

Turning to this clonotype: This CDR3 fails to terminate in the conserved phenylalanine or tryptophan, so it likely reflects a read error. Because the CDR3's place on the DNA is in doubt, the DNA is left out and the CDR3 is given as listed by TCRdb. The chain recombines TRBV19 with TRBJ2-1; the D call of TRBD2 is as the table states it, not checked on the DNA. The CDR3 sequence runs 16 residues, both termini included. Germline CDR1 is LNHDA and CDR2 is SQIVND (reference sequence). The CDR3 reads CASSIGSGDYNEQFFV.

This CDR3 reads CASSVAGETTNTQFF. The CDR3, as DNA: TGTGCCAGCAGCGTAGCTGGCGAGACCACAAATACGCAGTTCTTC. This chain uses TRBV9 with TRBJ2-1; no reliable D call. The V gene's germline CDR1 is SGDLS and CDR2 YYNGEE. This CDR3 spans 15 amino acids. V was clipped by 0 bases and J by 12 bases, with 19 bases between them.

This chain links TRBV2 with TRBJ1-1; the D gene is possibly TRBD1 (5 bases). Germline loops: CDR1 SNHLY, CDR2 FYNNEI. The CDR3 is 15 amino acids. Trimming removed 4 bases from V and 1 base from J, with 13 bases in between. The CDR3 region is CASSGAGETNTEAFF. The CDR3 coding sequence is TGTGCCAGCAGTGGGGCGGGGGAGACGAACACTGAAGCTTTCTTT.

As to this clonotype: This is likely a read error, given that the CDR3 carries no conserved phenylalanine or tryptophan at its end. The limits of the CDR3 on the DNA are not certain, so only TCRdb's listed CDR3 is given. The V call is TRBV7-9, the J call TRBJ2-3. The CDR3 is 13 residues long, counting both termini. CDR1 is SEHNR and CDR2 is FQNEAQ in the germline V gene (reference sequence). This CDR3 reads CASRLQGGARVKY.

This clonotype was detected once. The genes are TRBV19 and TRBJ2-1; D perhaps matches TRBD2 (5 bases). The germline V and J ends were trimmed by 7 bases and 7 bases, with 17 bases remaining between them. The CDR3 runs 14 residues. Germline loops: CDR1 LNHDA, CDR2 SQIVND (reference sequence). The CDR3 sequence: CASTMGRDGNEQFF. In DNA, the CDR3 is TGTGCCAGTACTATGGGGAGAGACGGAAATGAGCAGTTCTTC.

About this clonotype: The conserved phenylalanine or tryptophan normally closing the CDR3 is absent here, so this likely arose from a read error. Because the CDR3's place on the DNA is in doubt, the DNA is left out and the CDR3 is given as listed by TCRdb. The rearrangement joins TRBV15 to TRBJ2-6; TRBD2, the table's D call, lacks a check against the DNA. CDR1 is LNHNV, CDR2 YYDKDF, per germline (reference sequence). The CDR3 spans 16 residues, counting both ends. The CDR3 sequence is CATSRASQQEAQYFAP.

The chain has TRBV7-9 and TRBJ1-4; maybe TRBD1 (5 bases). The germline gives CDR1 SEHNR, CDR2 FQNEAQ (reference sequence). The CDR3 covers 17 residues. V shed 6 bases and J shed 11 bases, with 28 bases lying between them. CDR3 residues: CASSLRLIGANSYKLFF. DNA of the CDR3: TGTGCCAGCAGTTTGCGTTTGATAGGGGCAAACTCCTACAAACTGTTTTTT.

This clonotype was observed a handful of times. It may be a read error: a sequence one base away is much more abundant. Because it lacks the conserved phenylalanine or tryptophan at the end, this CDR3 is likely a read error. The DNA is omitted, as the CDR3 cannot be located on it reliably, and the CDR3 follows TCRdb's listing. The CDR3: CASSIASGAYKEQLFV. The rearrangement joins TRBV19 to TRBJ2-1; the table assigns TRBD2, which was not confirmed against the DNA. The CDR3 contains 16 residues when both ends are counted. Germline V gene data show CDR1 as LNHDA and CDR2 as SQIVND (reference sequence).

Notes on this clonotype: The DNA is omitted, as the CDR3 cannot be located on it reliably, and the CDR3 follows TCRdb's listing. The J gene is TRBJ2-3, the V gene TRBV7-8; the DNA was not used to check the table's D call, TRBD2. CDR1 and CDR2 from the germline V gene are SGHVS and FQNEAQ. The CDR3 is 14 residues long, ends included. CDR3 sequence reads: CASSLAGGPDTFGF.

This chain links TRBV7-8 with TRBJ2-5; D remains ambiguous. The V gene lost 0 bases and the J gene lost 10 bases, with 18 bases spanning the gap. Per germline, CDR1 SGHVS and CDR2 FQNEAQ. This CDR3 comprises 15 residues. CDR3 DNA: TGTGCCAGCAGCTTAGCCCACGGGCCCAAAACGCACCAGTACTTC. Residues: CASSLAHGPKTHQYF. Full variable domain (remainder filled in from reference TRBV7-8 and TRBJ2-5): GAGVSQSPRYKVAKRGQDVALRCDPISGHVSLFWYQQALGQGPEFLTYFQNEAQLDKSGLPSDRFFAERPEGSVSTLKIQRTQQEDSAVYLCASSLAHGPKTHQYFGPGTRLLVL.

The chain recombines TRBV9 with TRBJ2-1; D perhaps matches TRBD1 (7 bases). Per germline, CDR1 SGDLS and CDR2 YYNGEE. This CDR3 contains 16 residues. Trimming took off 3 bases at V and 11 bases at J, with 24 bases between the two ends. CDR3: CASSEGGQSTDAQQFF. The CDR3 bases are TGTGCCAGCAGCGAGGGGGGACAGAGCACAGATGCGCAGCAGTTCTTC.

A remark on this clonotype: The junction differs from germline at one of its ends, possibly a read error. The chain uses TRBV15 and TRBJ1-5, with D unresolved. The CDR3 contains 14 residues. CDR1 and CDR2 from the germline V gene are LNHNV and YYDKDF (reference sequence). CDR3 nucleotides: TGTGCCAGCAGTGAGGGCAGCGAGCATCAGACCCAGTATTTC. Its protein is CASSEGSEHQTQYF. The complete variable domain, with remaining parts taken from reference TRBV15 and TRBJ1-5, reads DAMVIQNPRYQVTQFGKPVTLSCSQTLNHNVMYWYQQKSSQAPKLLFHYYDKDFNNEADTPDNFQSRRPNTSFCFLDIRSPGLGDTAMYLCASSEGSEHQTQYFGDGTRLSIL.

On this clonotype: Its ends do not fully match the called genes, so a read error is possible. The V call is TRBV7-3, the J call TRBJ2-1, with no clear D. Germline V gives CDR1 SGHTA, CDR2 FQGTGA. The CDR3 sequence is 16 residues long. CDR3 sequence: CASSLTKRADYNEQFF. The CDR3 DNA sequence: TGTGCCAGTAGCTTAACGAAACGTGCCGATTACAATGAGCAGTTCTTC.

To note about this clonotype: It is likely a read error, because the conserved phenylalanine at the end of the CDR3 is missing. No DNA is shown, since the ends of the CDR3 on it are uncertain; the CDR3 is the one TCRdb lists. The V call is TRBV7-3, the J call TRBJ2-3; the D call TRBD1 from the table was never checked on the DNA. Counting both end residues, the CDR3 totals 13 amino acids. Germline CDR1 is SGHTA and CDR2 is FQGTGA. CDR3: CASGSGGTETEYL.

There are a few counts of this clonotype. As the CDR3 is not closed by the conserved phenylalanine or tryptophan, this likely results from a read error. It is unclear where the CDR3 begins or ends on the DNA, so no DNA is shown, and the CDR3 is as TCRdb lists it. CDR3 residues: CASSVVPGELLFV. V usage is TRBV7-9 and J usage is TRBJ2-3; the table's D call of TRBD1 was not tested on the DNA. The CDR3 sequence runs 13 residues, both termini included. CDR1 is SEHNR and CDR2 is FQNEAQ in the germline V gene (reference sequence).

The chain links TRBV11-2 to TRBJ2-7; D remains ambiguous. The germline gives CDR1 SGHAT, CDR2 FQNNGV. Trimming pared 5 bases from V and 3 bases from J, leaving 17 bases between. There are 15 residues in the CDR3. The CDR3 region is CASSELLPLLYEQYF. The CDR3, as DNA: TGTGCCAGCAGCGAGCTACTGCCCCTACTCTACGAGCAGTACTTC.

The CDR3 loop reads CASSLTGTYEQYF. For the CDR3, the DNA is TGTGCCAGCAGCTTAACAGGTACCTACGAGCAGTACTTC. The chain carries TRBV7-2 and TRBJ2-7, with D maybe TRBD1 (5 bases). V lost 2 bases and J 2 bases, leaving 7 bases between the germline ends. The CDR3 extends over 13 amino acids. The germline CDR1 and CDR2 sequences are SGHTA and FQGNSA.